Sequencing of this T cell receptor beta chain was carried out in a study of early T cells in non-severe SARS-CoV-2 infection. This CDR3 spans 11 amino acids. Per germline, CDR1 SGHTA and CDR2 FQGNSA. Trimming left V 5 bases short and J 8 bases short, with 9 bases between. This clonotype was counted at least ten times. Its antigen is unknown. TCRdb re-derived calls from the 5' RACE reads in MiXCR, one entry per CDR3 protein. The sample includes 60,000 to 75,000 distinct CDR3 sequences, roughly 12% seen only once; the top ten take 1.2% to 1.5%. General study points: Matching against VDJdb likely underestimated virus-specific expansions, favoring anti-spike CD8.

V usage is TRBV7-2 and J usage is TRBJ1-1; D is unclear. Sequenced here: whole blood, sampled at baseline. The clonotype was recovered from an adult who was a healthcare worker with PCR-confirmed SARS-CoV-2 infection or an uninfected control (not recorded which). The CDR3 DNA reads as TGTGCCAGCAGCCCAATGGGGGAAGCTTTCTTT. It translates to CASSPMGEAFF. Supplemented by reference TRBV7-2 and TRBJ1-1, the full variable domain reads GAGVSQSPSNKVTEKGKDVELRCDPISGHTALYWYRQSLGQGLEFLIYFQGNSAPDKSGLPSDRFSAERTGGSVSTLTIQRTQQEDSAVYLCASSPMGEAFFGQGTRLTVV.